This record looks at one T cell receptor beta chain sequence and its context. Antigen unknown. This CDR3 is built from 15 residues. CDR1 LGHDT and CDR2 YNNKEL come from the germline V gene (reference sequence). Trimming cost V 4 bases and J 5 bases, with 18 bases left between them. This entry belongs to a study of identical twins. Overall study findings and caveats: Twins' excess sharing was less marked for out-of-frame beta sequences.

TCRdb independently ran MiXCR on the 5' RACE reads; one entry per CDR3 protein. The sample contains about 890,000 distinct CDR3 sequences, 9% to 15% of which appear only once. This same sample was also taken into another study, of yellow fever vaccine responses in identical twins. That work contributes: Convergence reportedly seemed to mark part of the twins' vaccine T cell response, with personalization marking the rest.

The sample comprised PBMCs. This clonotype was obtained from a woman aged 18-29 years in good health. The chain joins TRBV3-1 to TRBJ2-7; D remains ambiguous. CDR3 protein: CASSPDEPNVHEQYF. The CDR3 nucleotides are TGTGCCAGCAGCCCGGACGAACCTAACGTCCACGAGCAGTACTTC.